Reported below is one T cell receptor beta chain. Its specificity is not known. The record originates from a study of T cell responses to AZD1222 COVID-19 vaccine. Sequencing used immunoSEQ multiplex PCR; TCRdb keeps in-frame clones, though not all of them. The table has some 96,000 clones, roughly 80% seen once; the top ten hold 12% to 15%. Looked up from germline, CDR1 is SGHAT and CDR2 is FQNNGV. This CDR3 region has 15 residues. Trimming removed 1 base at V and 4 bases at J, with 13 bases between. Study-level points and caveats: Donors, mostly white British, included more females; clonal diversity was possibly underestimated.

The specimen comprised peripheral blood, sampled 28 days after the second AZD1222 dose. The chain recombines TRBV11-2 with TRBJ1-1; D not resolved. The receptor was derived from an adult who received the AZD1222 COVID-19 vaccine. CDR3 amino acids: CASSLVVAGGTEAFF. CDR3 in DNA: TGTGCCAGCAGCTTAGTCGTCGCAGGCGGCACTGAAGCTTTCTTT.